This T cell receptor beta chain was recovered during a study of PD-L1 blockade in urothelial cancer. Study-level background: Counts from blood samples showed a median of roughly 150,000 T cells.

Regarding time point: pretreatment peripheral blood. Pretreatment and on-treatment blood mononuclear cell samples were taken, totaling between 1 and 8 time points per patient. Assay used: immunoSEQ multiplex PCR; TCRdb lists only in-frame clones, some missing. There are more than 75,000 clones in the sample; 84% occur only once, and around 2.1% lies in the top ten. V lost 3 bases and J lost 6; bases outside the gene matches: 10. The CDR3 contains 16 residues. Germline CDR1 SGHNT, CDR2 YYREEE (reference sequence). This receptor was identified in a man aged 55 to 70 with urothelial cancer. The sample in question was PBMCs, obtained around atezolizumab (anti-PD-L1) treatment. The chain joins TRBV5-4 to TRBJ2-2; 8 bases are a match to TRBD2. CDR3 sequence: CASSSPFAGGPGELFF. In DNA form, the CDR3 reads TGTGCCAGCAGCTCCCCTTTCGCGGGAGGCCCCGGGGAGCTGTTTTTT.